Each of the 3 T cell receptor beta chains below was sequenced from the same sample in a study of beta chain features in type 1 diabetes. Study results and caveats: Among patients with Type 1 diabetes, TCRB CDR3s were moderately but significantly shorter in every one of the four CD4+ subsets.

The authors reverse transcribed all of the isolated RNA, so sequencing captured expressed TCRB transcripts. The data were produced by immunoSEQ multiplex PCR, yet TCRdb's version contains in-frame clones alone and is incomplete. Among 500,000 to 650,000 clones, about an eighth were seen once, and the ten largest hold around 0.12%. Antigens for these TCRs are unknown. Material for sequencing was naive CD4+ T cells from blood. These receptors originate from a man aged 25-45 years with type 1 diabetes.

The chain is built from TRBV7-8 and TRBJ1-1; TRBD1 matches at 11 bases. Trimming took 2 bases from V and 0 from J; bases not matched to a gene: 2. The CDR3 is made up of 16 amino acids. The germline V gene encodes CDR1 SGHVS and CDR2 FQNEAQ. CDR3 protein: CASSLMGQGVNTEAFF. The CDR3 nucleotides read TGTGCCAGCAGCTTAATGGGACAGGGGGTGAACACTGAAGCTTTCTTT.

This clone was detected only a few times. The chain couples TRBV7-2 to TRBJ2-7; possibly TRBD2 for D (6 bases). The germline V gene has CDR1 SGHTA and CDR2 FQGNSA. The CDR3 has 16 amino acids. V was pared by 3 bases and J by 4 bases, with 19 bases between. This CDR3 reads CASSFIRGGGPYEQYF. Written as DNA, the CDR3 is TGTGCCAGCAGCTTCATAAGGGGAGGTGGGCCTTACGAGCAGTACTTC.

In nucleotides, the CDR3 is TGCAGCGTTGGCCAGCGCGCACTAAACATTCAGTACTTC. It translates to CSVGQRALNIQYF. V is TRBV29-1 and J is TRBJ2-4; D unclear. Trimming left V 4 bases short and J 6 bases short, with 13 bases between. This CDR3 comprises 13 residues. Germline V gene lookup returns CDR1 SQVTM and CDR2 ANQGSEA.